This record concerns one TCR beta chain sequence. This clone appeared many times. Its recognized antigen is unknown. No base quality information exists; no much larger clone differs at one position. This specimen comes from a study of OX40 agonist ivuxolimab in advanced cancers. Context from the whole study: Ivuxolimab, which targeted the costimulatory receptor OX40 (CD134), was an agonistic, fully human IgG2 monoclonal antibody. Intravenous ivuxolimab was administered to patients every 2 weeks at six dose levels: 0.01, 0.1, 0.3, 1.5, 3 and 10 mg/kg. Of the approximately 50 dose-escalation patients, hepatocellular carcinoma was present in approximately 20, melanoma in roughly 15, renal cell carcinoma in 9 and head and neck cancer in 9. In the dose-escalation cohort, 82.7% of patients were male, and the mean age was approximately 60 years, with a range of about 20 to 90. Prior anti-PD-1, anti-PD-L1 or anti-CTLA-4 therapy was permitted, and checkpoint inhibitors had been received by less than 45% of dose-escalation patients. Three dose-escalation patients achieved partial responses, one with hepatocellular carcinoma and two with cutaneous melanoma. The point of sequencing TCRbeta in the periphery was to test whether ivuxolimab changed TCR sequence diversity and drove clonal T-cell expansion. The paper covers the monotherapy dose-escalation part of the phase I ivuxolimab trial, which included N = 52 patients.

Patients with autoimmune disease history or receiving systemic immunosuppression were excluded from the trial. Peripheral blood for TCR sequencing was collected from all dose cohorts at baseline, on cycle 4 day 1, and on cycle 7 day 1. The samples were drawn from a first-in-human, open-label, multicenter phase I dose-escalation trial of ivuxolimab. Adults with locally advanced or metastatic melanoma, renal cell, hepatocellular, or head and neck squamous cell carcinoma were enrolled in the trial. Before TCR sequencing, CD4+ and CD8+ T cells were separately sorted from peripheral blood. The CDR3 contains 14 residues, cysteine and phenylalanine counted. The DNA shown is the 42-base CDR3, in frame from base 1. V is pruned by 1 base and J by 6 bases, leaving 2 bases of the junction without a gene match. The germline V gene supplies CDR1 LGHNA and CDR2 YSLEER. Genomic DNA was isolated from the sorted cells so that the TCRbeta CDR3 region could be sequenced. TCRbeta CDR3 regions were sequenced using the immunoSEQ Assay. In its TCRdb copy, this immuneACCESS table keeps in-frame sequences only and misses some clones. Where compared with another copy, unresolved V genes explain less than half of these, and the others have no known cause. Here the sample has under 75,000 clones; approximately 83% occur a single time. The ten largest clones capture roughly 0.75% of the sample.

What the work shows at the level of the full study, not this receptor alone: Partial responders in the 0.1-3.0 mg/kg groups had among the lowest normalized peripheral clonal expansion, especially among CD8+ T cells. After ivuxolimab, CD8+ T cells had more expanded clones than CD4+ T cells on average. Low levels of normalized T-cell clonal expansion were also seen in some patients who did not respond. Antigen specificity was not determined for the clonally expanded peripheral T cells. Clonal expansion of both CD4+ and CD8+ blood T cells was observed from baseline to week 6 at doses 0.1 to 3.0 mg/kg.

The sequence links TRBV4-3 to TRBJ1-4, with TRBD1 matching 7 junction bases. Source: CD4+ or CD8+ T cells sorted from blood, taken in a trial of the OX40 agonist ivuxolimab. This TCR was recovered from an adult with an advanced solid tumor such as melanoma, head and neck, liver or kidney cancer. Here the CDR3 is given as CASSQGGQYEKLFF. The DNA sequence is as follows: TGCGCCAGCAGCCAAGGGGGACAGTATGAAAAACTGTTTTTT.